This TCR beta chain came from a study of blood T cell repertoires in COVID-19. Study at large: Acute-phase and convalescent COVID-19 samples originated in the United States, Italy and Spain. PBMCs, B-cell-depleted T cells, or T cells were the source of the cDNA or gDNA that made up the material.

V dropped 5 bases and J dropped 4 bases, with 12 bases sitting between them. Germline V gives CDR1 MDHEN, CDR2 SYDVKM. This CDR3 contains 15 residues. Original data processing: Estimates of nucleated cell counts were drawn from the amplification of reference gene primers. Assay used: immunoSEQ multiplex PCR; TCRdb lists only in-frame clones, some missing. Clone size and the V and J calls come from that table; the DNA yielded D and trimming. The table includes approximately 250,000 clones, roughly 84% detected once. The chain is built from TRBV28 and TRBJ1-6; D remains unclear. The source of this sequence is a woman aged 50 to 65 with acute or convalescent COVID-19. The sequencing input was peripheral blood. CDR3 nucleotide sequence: TGTGCCAGCAGTACTGCATATTATTATAATTCACCCCTCCACTTT. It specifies CASSTAYYYNSPLHF.